Only a few counts were recorded for the clone carrying this T cell receptor beta chain. Unique molecular identifiers were incorporated during preparation of the TCRbeta library. MiXCR, applied by TCRdb to the PCR reads, yields one record per CDR3 protein. Of about 600,000 distinct CDR3 sequences detected, 10% to 15% appear once; the ten largest clones hold about 2.2%. The data stem from a study of T-cell reconstitution after alpha-beta-depleted transplantation in children. Germline CDR1 and CDR2: SGHAT and FQNNGV. V lost 0 bases and J 6 bases, leaving 10 bases between the germline ends. The CDR3 has 14 amino acids.

The TCR comes from a male patient aged 5 to 17 who had a stem cell transplant for acute myeloid leukemia, so the T cells may come from the graft donor. The V and J genes are TRBV11-2 and TRBJ2-3; D is possibly TRBD2 (6 bases). This material consisted of PBMCs, mostly from graft donor cells, taken 360 days after TCRalphabeta/CD19-depleted stem cell transplant. The CDR3 DNA follows: TGTGCCAGCAGCTTAGATCGAGCGGGCGATACGCAGTATTTT. Protein sequence: CASSLDRAGDTQYF.